This T cell receptor (beta chain) was obtained from a study of beta chain features in type 1 diabetes. Study context: Patients did not differ from healthy donors in age, gender or cell yield. Study-wide points: Fewer insertions but more deletions were seen at VDJ junctions in type 1 diabetes patients. Moderately but significantly shorter TCRB CDR3s were found in Type 1 diabetes patients in all four CD4+ subsets.

This clone was recorded once. Its matching antigen is unknown. What was sequenced were expressed TCRB transcripts, since all of the isolated RNA had been reverse transcribed. This table comes from immunoSEQ multiplex PCR, and its TCRdb copy is limited to in-frame clones, with some not included. The sample lists about 150,000 clones, roughly 9% occurring once. Trimming removed 0 bases from V and 3 bases from J, with 7 bases in between. This CDR3 is built from 13 residues. CDR1 is SGHRS, CDR2 YFSETQ, per germline. The sequenced material came from central memory CD4+ T cells from blood. This clonotype originated in a woman in her 30s with type 1 diabetes. The chain has TRBV5-1 and TRBJ2-7; a possible D gene is TRBD1 (5 bases). In nucleotides, the CDR3 is TGCGCCAGCAGCTTGGGGGGCAACTACGAGCAGTACTTC. Its protein is CASSLGGNYEQYF.